This T cell receptor beta chain is from a study of blood T cell repertoires in COVID-19. The CDR3 loop spans 13 amino acids. Trimming cost V 7 bases and J 5 bases; bases outside gene matches: 8. Germline CDR1 reads GTSNPN; CDR2 reads SVGIG (reference sequence). TCRdb's copy holds only in-frame clones and misses some; the assay was immunoSEQ multiplex PCR. The table shows hundreds of thousands of clones, with around nine tenths occurring only once. The specimen sequenced was PBMCs or T cells enriched from blood (not recorded which). The receptor comes from a woman aged 55 to 70 in a cohort exposed to, infected with or recovered from COVID-19 (not recorded which). V and J are TRBV30 and TRBJ2-5, with 9 bases that match TRBD1. CDR3 bases: TGTGCCTTTACGACAGGGGGATATGAGACCCAGTACTTC. This codes for CAFTTGGYETQYF.